This entry is about one T cell receptor beta chain. Authors' analysis steps: Researchers report that nucleated cell counts were estimated from reference gene primer amplification. Repertoires were generated with immunoSEQ multiplex PCR, while TCRdb's copy carries only in-frame clones and drops some. The V and J calls and clone size are taken from that table; D and trimming were inferred from the DNA. The table has about 240,000 clones, 70% to 90% seen once. This specimen belongs to a study of blood T cell repertoires in COVID-19. Study as a whole: Samples taken during acute and convalescent COVID-19 were collected in the United States, Italy and Spain. From T cells, B-cell-depleted T cells, or PBMCs came the material, which was cDNA or gDNA.

Material: peripheral blood. The source is a woman aged 70-85 years with active or convalescent COVID-19.

The CDR3 coding sequence is TGTGCCAGCAGACTGACAGGGGTTGGGGCCAACGTCCTGACTTTC. Amino acids: CASRLTGVGANVLTF. This sequence joins TRBV5-5 and TRBJ2-6; 8 bases match TRBD1. The CDR3 spans 15 residues. With 5 bases clipped from V and 3 bases from J, the junction kept 4 bases outside the gene matches. The germline CDR1 and CDR2 sequences are SGHKS and YYEKEE (reference sequence).